These 21 T cell receptor beta chains were all obtained from the same sample, sequenced in a study of cytomegalovirus exposure and HLA in healthy donors. Use of 60 Vbeta and 13 Jbeta primers characterized the PCR. Here immunoSEQ multiplex PCR was the method, and the copy in TCRdb shows in-frame clones only, minus some. The top ten clones hold less than 4% of a sample with 95,000 to 150,000 clones, 65% to 80% of them seen once. Sequencing was performed on PBMCs. The receptors stem from a human donor in good health.

This rearrangement joins TRBV7-2 to TRBJ2-1; TRBD2 matches at 9 bases. Looked up from germline, CDR1 is SGHTA and CDR2 is FQGNSA. This CDR3 region has 16 residues. Trimming at V came to 5 bases and at J to 7 bases, leaving 12 bases not matched to a gene. The CDR3 DNA is TGTGCCAGCAGCCAGGCTGGGACTAGCTCAGGGAATGAGCAGTTCTTC. This encodes CASSQAGTSSGNEQFF.

For the CDR3, the DNA is TGTGCCAGCAGTGAGACAAAGGGGTGGATCCAGCCCCAGCATTTT. Translated: CASSETKGWIQPQHF. This chain links TRBV6-1 with TRBJ1-5; D is possibly TRBD1 (5 bases). Germline CDR1 reads MNHNS; CDR2 reads SASEGT. V lost 3 bases and J lost 7, with 16 bases in between. The CDR3 consists of 15 residues.

The J gene is TRBJ1-1, the V gene TRBV11-3; possibly TRBD1 for D (6 bases). The CDR3 has 13 amino acids. The V end was cut by 4 bases, the J end by 5 bases, with 11 bases between. Germline V gives CDR1 SGHNT, CDR2 YENEEA. The CDR3 sequence is CASSSTGQTEAFF. The DNA for the CDR3 is TGTGCCAGCAGCTCGACAGGTCAGACTGAAGCTTTCTTT.

J is TRBJ2-1 and V is TRBV11-3; maybe TRBD1 (6 bases). Trimming shortened V by 4 bases and J by 6 bases, and 13 bases separated the two germline ends. The CDR3 sequence is 14 residues long. Germline CDR1 reads SGHNT; CDR2 reads YENEEA. CDR3 protein: CASSSNAGVNEQFF. The DNA for the CDR3 is TGTGCCAGCAGCTCCAACGCAGGGGTCAATGAGCAGTTCTTC.

This clone came up a few times. The chain uses TRBV25-1 and TRBJ2-6; possible D gene TRBD1, 5 bases. The V end lost 10 bases, the J end lost 2 bases, and 9 bases lay between the germline ends. Germline V lookup: CDR1 MGHDK, CDR2 SYGVNS. This CDR3 comprises 13 residues. CDR3 sequence reads: CATSRAGANVLTF. CDR3 nucleotide sequence: TGTGCCACCAGCAGGGCTGGGGCCAACGTCCTGACTTTC.

The gene calls are TRBV6-5 and TRBJ2-7, with TRBD1 as a possible D gene (6 bases). This CDR3 comprises 15 residues. The germline CDR1 and CDR2 sequences are MNHEY and SVGAGI. With 6 bases removed from V and 1 base from J, the gap between germline ends came to 16 bases. CDR3 sequence: CASRPGQKPSYEQYF. CDR3 coding DNA: TGTGCCAGCAGACCCGGACAGAAGCCTTCCTACGAGCAGTACTTC.

The chain links TRBV19 to TRBJ2-1; 7 positions agree with TRBD2. V was pared by 3 bases and J by 3 bases, with 2 bases of the junction left unmatched. Germline loops: CDR1 LNHDA, CDR2 SQIVND (reference sequence). This CDR3 comprises 14 residues. This chain's CDR3 is CASSIGTIYNEQFF. CDR3 DNA sequence: TGTGCCAGTAGTATTGGGACTATCTACAATGAGCAGTTCTTC. Based on the CDR3 plus reference TRBV19 and TRBJ2-1, the full variable domain is DGGITQSPKYLFRKEGQNVTLSCEQNLNHDAMYWYRQDPGQGLRLIYYSQIVNDFQKGDIAEGYSVSREKKESFPLTVTSAQKNPTAFYLCASSIGTIYNEQFFGPGTRLTVL.

V and J are TRBV18 and TRBJ1-1; TRBD1 matches at 9 bases. The CDR3 sequence is 14 residues long. Germline CDR1 is KGHSH and CDR2 is LQKENI. J was trimmed by 3 bases and V by 6 bases; bases with no gene match: 5. The DNA of the CDR3 is TGTGCCAGCTCGCAACAGGGGGCGGACACTGAAGCTTTCTTT. It specifies CASSQQGADTEAFF.

The chain links TRBV11-3 to TRBJ1-2, with D perhaps TRBD1 (5 bases). Germline V gene sequence: CDR1 SGHNT, CDR2 YENEEA. The CDR3 contains 11 residues. Trimming took off 5 bases at V and 8 bases at J, with 9 bases between the two ends. The CDR3 spells CASSRGKGYTF. As DNA, the CDR3 is TGTGCCAGCAGCAGGGGTAAGGGCTACACCTTC.

This chain uses TRBV2 with TRBJ1-1, with D possibly matching TRBD1 (5 bases). Trimming removed 2 bases from V and 0 bases from J, with 19 bases in between. Germline V gene data show CDR1 as SNHLY and CDR2 as FYNNEI. CDR3 size: 18 residues. CDR3 nucleotide sequence: TGTGCCAGCAGTGAAACCCCCCTTCGACAGTTCATGAACACTGAAGCTTTCTTT. It codes for CASSETPLRQFMNTEAFF.

This clone was detected only a few times. The chain links TRBV2 to TRBJ2-7, with D possibly being TRBD1 (5 bases). Germline CDR1 SNHLY, CDR2 FYNNEI. Trimming removed 4 bases at V and 3 bases at J, with 16 bases between. This CDR3 is built from 15 residues. CDR3 sequence: CASSVWGEEGYEQYF. The CDR3 DNA is TGTGCCAGCAGTGTATGGGGCGAGGAAGGCTACGAGCAGTACTTC. The whole variable domain, filled in from reference TRBV2 and TRBJ2-7, reads EPEVTQTPSHQVTQMGQEVILRCVPISNHLYFYWYRQILGQKVEFLVSFYNNEISEKSEIFDDQFSVERPDGSNFTLKIRSTKLEDSAMYFCASSVWGEEGYEQYFGPGTRLTVT.

This chain connects TRBV4-1 to TRBJ2-3; the match to TRBD2 covers 8 bases. V trimming: 2 bases; J trimming: 7 bases; junction bases outside the gene matches: 8. This CDR3 has 15 amino acids. Germline V gives CDR1 MGHRA, CDR2 YSYEKL. As DNA, the CDR3 is TGCGCCAGCAGCCAACCCCCAATAGCGGGGTATACGCAGTATTTT. Encoded protein: CASSQPPIAGYTQYF.

The chain employs TRBV7-9 and TRBJ2-1; 13 nucleotides line up with TRBD2. Unmatched junction bases numbered 2, after V lost 4 bases and J lost 2 bases. Germline CDR1 SEHNR, CDR2 FQNEAQ (reference sequence). The CDR3 runs 16 residues. As DNA, the CDR3 is TGTGCCAGCAGCTCGGGGACTAGCGGGACCTACAATGAGCAGTTCTTC. As protein: CASSSGTSGTYNEQFF.

The V gene is TRBV5-1, the J gene TRBJ1-2; 7 nucleotides agree with TRBD1. V lost 4 bases to trimming and J lost 1 base; unmatched junction nucleotides: 10. CDR1 is SGHRS, CDR2 YFSETQ, per germline. The CDR3 extends over 16 amino acids. CDR3 residues: CASSRSQGVDNYGYTF. In DNA, the CDR3 is TGCGCCAGCAGCAGGAGTCAGGGGGTGGATAACTATGGCTACACCTTC.

This chain connects TRBV5-1 to TRBJ1-2, with D perhaps TRBD1 (6 bases). Germline assignment: CDR1 SGHRS and CDR2 YFSETQ. Trimming removed 2 bases at V and 8 bases at J, with 13 bases between. The CDR3 totals 13 residues. CDR3 region: CASSFTGTSGYTF. CDR3 sequence (DNA): TGCGCCAGCAGCTTTACAGGGACGAGCGGCTACACCTTC.

Points on this clone: Other DNA sequences from this sample encode an identical CDR3 as well. The rearrangement joins TRBV10-1 to TRBJ1-1, with D unclear. The V end lost 3 bases, the J end lost 1 base, and 6 bases lay between the germline ends. CDR1 is WNHNN and CDR2 is SYGVQD in the germline V gene (reference sequence). The CDR3 covers 13 residues. The CDR3 region is CASSDAGNTEAFF. CDR3 in DNA: TGCGCCAGCAGTGACGCGGGGAACACTGAAGCTTTCTTT.

A single count supports this clone. The genes are TRBV29-1 and TRBJ2-1; TRBD2 agrees at 13 bases. Losses at the gene ends were 6 bases for V and 10 bases for J; bases not matched to a gene: 12. The CDR3 extends over 15 amino acids. Germline V lookup: CDR1 SQVTM, CDR2 ANQGSEA. CDR3 protein: CSVPWWGTSGKEQFF. In nucleotides, the CDR3 is TGCAGCGTCCCCTGGTGGGGGACTAGCGGGAAGGAGCAGTTCTTC.

The chain combines TRBV6-5 with TRBJ1-6; possible D gene TRBD1, 5 bases. Deletions cut 6 bases from V and 5 bases from J, with 8 bases between. The germline gives CDR1 MNHEY, CDR2 SVGAGI. CDR3 length: 13 residues. CDR3 residues: CASSQGNNSPLHF. For the CDR3, the DNA is TGTGCCAGCAGCCAGGGCAATAATTCACCCCTCCACTTT.

The genes are TRBV28 and TRBJ2-7; D might be TRBD2 (5 bases). V was shortened by 2 bases and J by 3 bases, with 14 bases between the two germline ends. Germline V gene sequence: CDR1 MDHEN, CDR2 SYDVKM. The CDR3 has 15 residues. CDR3 coding DNA: TGTGCCAGCAGTTTAGGCGGGCCTGCTGTCTACGAGCAGTACTTC. Protein sequence: CASSLGGPAVYEQYF.

This chain uses TRBV19 with TRBJ2-1; maybe TRBD1 (5 bases). Germline-derived CDR1 and CDR2 are LNHDA and SQIVND (reference sequence). V lost 4 bases and J 4 bases, leaving 11 bases between the germline ends. CDR3 length equals 14 residues. CDR3 loop: CASSTPGRYNEQFF. CDR3 sequence (DNA): TGTGCCAGTAGTACCCCAGGGCGGTACAATGAGCAGTTCTTC.

This chain connects TRBV25-1 to TRBJ1-1; 7 nucleotides match TRBD1. J was trimmed by 4 bases and V by 6 bases; bases with no gene match: 8. The CDR3 consists of 14 residues. Germline CDR1 and CDR2: MGHDK and SYGVNS. The CDR3 bases are TGTGCCAGCAGCCCACAGGGGCGGGGCACTGAAGCTTTCTTT. Its translation is CASSPQGRGTEAFF.